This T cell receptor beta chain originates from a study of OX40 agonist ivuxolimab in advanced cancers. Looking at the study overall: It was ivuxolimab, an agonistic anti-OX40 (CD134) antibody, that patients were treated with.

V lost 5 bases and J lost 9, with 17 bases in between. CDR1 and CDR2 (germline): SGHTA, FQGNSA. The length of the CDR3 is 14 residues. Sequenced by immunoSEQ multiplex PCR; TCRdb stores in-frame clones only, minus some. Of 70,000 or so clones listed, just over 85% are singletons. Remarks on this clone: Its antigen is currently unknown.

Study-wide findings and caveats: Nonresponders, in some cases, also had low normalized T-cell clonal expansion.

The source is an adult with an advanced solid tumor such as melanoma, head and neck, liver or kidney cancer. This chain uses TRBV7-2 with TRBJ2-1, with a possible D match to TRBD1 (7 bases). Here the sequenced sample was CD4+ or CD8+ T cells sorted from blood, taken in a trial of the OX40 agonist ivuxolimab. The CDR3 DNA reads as TGTGCCAGCAGCCGCTTCAGGGGGGATGGTGAGCAGTTCTTC. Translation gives CASSRFRGDGEQFF.